Sequencing of this TCR beta chain was carried out in a study of blood T cell repertoires in COVID-19. The method was immunoSEQ multiplex PCR; TCRdb's version includes in-frame clones alone and lacks a portion of them. The data show just over 250,000 clones, roughly nine tenths seen once. Trimming cost V 4 bases and J 0 bases, with 14 bases left between them. This CDR3 has 16 residues. CDR1 is SGHRS, CDR2 YFSETQ, per germline. This TCR derives from a man in his fifties or sixties who had recovered from COVID-19. V and J are TRBV5-1 and TRBJ2-1; D unresolved. Sample: peripheral blood. The CDR3 bases are TGCGCCAGCAGCCCCGGGTCGGCCAGCTCCTACAATGAGCAGTTCTTC. Protein product: CASSPGSASSYNEQFF.